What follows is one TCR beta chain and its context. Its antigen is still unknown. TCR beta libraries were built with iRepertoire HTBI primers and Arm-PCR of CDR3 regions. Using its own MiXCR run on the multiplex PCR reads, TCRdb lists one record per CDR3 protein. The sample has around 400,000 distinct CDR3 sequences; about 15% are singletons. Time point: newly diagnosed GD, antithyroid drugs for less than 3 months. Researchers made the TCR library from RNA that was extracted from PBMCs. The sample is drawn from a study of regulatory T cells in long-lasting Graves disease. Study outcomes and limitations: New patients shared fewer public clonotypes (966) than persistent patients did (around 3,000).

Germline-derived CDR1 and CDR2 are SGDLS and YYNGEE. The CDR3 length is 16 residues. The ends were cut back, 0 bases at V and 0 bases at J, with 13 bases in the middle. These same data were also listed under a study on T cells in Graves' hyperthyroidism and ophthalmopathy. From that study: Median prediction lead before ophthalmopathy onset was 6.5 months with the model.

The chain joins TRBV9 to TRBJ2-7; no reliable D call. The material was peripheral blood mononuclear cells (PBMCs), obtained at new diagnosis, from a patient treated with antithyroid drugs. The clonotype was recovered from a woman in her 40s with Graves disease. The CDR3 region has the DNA TGTGCCAGCAGCGTAGAGAGTAATCTAGACTCCTACGAGCAGTACTTC. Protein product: CASSVESNLDSYEQYF.